These 23 T cell receptor beta chains originate from one sample sequenced in a study of shared clonotypes between healthy human individuals (dated by TCRdb to about 2020). The library was made by the immunoSEQ multiplex PCR assay. The source is immuneACCESS, and TCRdb retained only in-frame sequences with V and J called. Part of the clones is not carried over; for the studies checked, unresolved V genes explain less than half of this, and the remainder is unexplained. For this sample there are roughly 2.2 million clones; about nine tenths appear just once. Approximately 0.4% of the sample is taken by the ten largest. The sequencing sample was made of naive CD4+ T cells from PBMCs. The cell subset or site label here, explained by the study, means: CD45RA+ positively selected. These receptors originate from a man aged 18 to 29 in good health. Some clones in this sample may be carry-over from other donors' samples.

V gene TRBV6-6 combines with J gene TRBJ2-1; tentative D call: TRBD2 (5 bases). The CDR3 length is 15 residues. Trimming removed 2 bases at V and 4 bases at J, with 12 bases between. Germline loops: CDR1 MNHNY, CDR2 SVGAGI (reference sequence). The CDR3 loop is CASSYAAEDYNEQFF. CDR3 in DNA: TGTGCCAGCAGTTACGCCGCGGAGGATTACAATGAGCAGTTCTTC.

V and J are TRBV19 and TRBJ1-2; D is unresolved. This CDR3 spans 13 amino acids. The V and J ends lost 0 bases and 4 bases respectively, with 6 bases between them. Germline-derived CDR1 and CDR2 are LNHDA and SQIVND (reference sequence). The CDR3 region has the DNA TGTGCCAGTAGTATAGAAAGCAGCTATGGCTACACCTTC. Protein sequence: CASSIESSYGYTF. Together with reference TRBV19 and TRBJ1-2, the CDR3 gives the full variable domain: DGGITQSPKYLFRKEGQNVTLSCEQNLNHDAMYWYRQDPGQGLRLIYYSQIVNDFQKGDIAEGYSVSREKKESFPLTVTSAQKNPTAFYLCASSIESSYGYTFGSGTRLTVV.

The rearrangement joins TRBV5-1 to TRBJ1-2; 8 nucleotides match TRBD1. Germline values: CDR1 SGHRS, CDR2 YFSETQ. The CDR3 consists of 15 residues. V lost 5 bases to trimming and J lost 4 bases; unmatched junction nucleotides: 10. This CDR3 reads CASRSGTGDAYGYTF. CDR3 DNA sequence: TGCGCCAGCAGGTCGGGGACAGGAGATGCCTATGGCTACACCTTC.

This clone appeared once. J is TRBJ2-7 and V is TRBV28; 10 bases line up with TRBD2. Losses at the gene ends were 5 bases for V and 2 bases for J; bases not matched to a gene: 6. The germline V gene encodes CDR1 MDHEN and CDR2 SYDVKM. CDR3 length equals 15 residues. As DNA, the CDR3 is TGTGCCAGCAGTCGTTTTAGCGGGGGGACCTACGAGCAGTACTTC. Translating gives CASSRFSGGTYEQYF.

The J gene is TRBJ2-7, the V gene TRBV28; 8 bases are shared with TRBD2. The CDR3 spans 15 residues. Trimming removed 4 bases from V and 4 bases from J; junction bases left unmatched: 9. Germline lookup yields CDR1 MDHEN and CDR2 SYDVKM. The CDR3 DNA reads TGTGCCAGCAGTTGGCCTGGGAGCGGGAGATACGAGCAGTACTTC. This encodes CASSWPGSGRYEQYF.

A remark on this clone: The sample contains more than one DNA sequence encoding this CDR3. The rearrangement links TRBV5-1 to TRBJ2-3; TRBD2 matches 9 bases. The V gene end was trimmed by 4 bases and the J gene end by 2 bases; junction bases not matched to a gene: 5. The CDR3 spans 15 residues. Germline V lookup: CDR1 SGHRS, CDR2 YFSETQ. The CDR3 DNA follows: TGCGCCAGCAGCCCTCTAGCGGGGCACACAGATACGCAGTATTTT. Its protein is CASSPLAGHTDTQYF.

Concerning this clone: Other DNA sequences in this sample translate to the same CDR3. This chain links TRBV19 with TRBJ2-3; 7 nucleotides align to TRBD2. The CDR3 is made up of 13 amino acids. Losses at the gene ends were 9 bases for V and 1 base for J; bases not matched to a gene: 4. Per germline, CDR1 LNHDA and CDR2 SQIVND (reference sequence). The CDR3 DNA is TGTGCCAGCCGACGGGGGGGCACAGATACGCAGTATTTT. It translates to CASRRGGTDTQYF.

The chain joins TRBV5-1 to TRBJ1-2; a possible D gene is TRBD1 (5 bases). V shed 2 bases and J shed 1 base, with 6 bases lying between them. The CDR3 runs to 13 residues. Germline V lookup: CDR1 SGHRS, CDR2 YFSETQ. The CDR3 DNA reads as TGCGCCAGCAGCTTCGGACATAACTATGGCTACACCTTC. It translates to CASSFGHNYGYTF.

V usage is TRBV5-1 and J usage is TRBJ2-7; 10 bases are shared with TRBD2. The CDR3 loop spans 15 amino acids. The germline V gene encodes CDR1 SGHRS and CDR2 YFSETQ. J gave up 6 bases and V 3 bases, and 9 bases lay outside the gene matches. The CDR3 nucleotides are TGCGCCAGCAGCTGGGGCCGGCTAGCGGGAGCCGAGCAGTACTTC. It encodes CASSWGRLAGAEQYF.

V is TRBV7-3 and J is TRBJ2-1; possible D gene TRBD1, 5 bases. The germline gives CDR1 SGHTA, CDR2 FQGTGA. V lost 1 base to trimming and J lost 0 bases, with 10 bases between them. The CDR3 runs 16 residues. The CDR3 reads CASSLRGGASYNEQFF. The CDR3 DNA reads TGTGCCAGCAGCTTAAGGGGCGGTGCCTCCTACAATGAGCAGTTCTTC.

Points on this clone: Other DNA sequences in this sample translate to the same CDR3. The chain recombines TRBV28 with TRBJ2-7; 8 bases agree with TRBD2. Trimming cost V 3 bases and J 1 base; bases outside gene matches: 2. Germline V gives CDR1 MDHEN, CDR2 SYDVKM. The CDR3 consists of 14 residues. CDR3 sequence: CASSFAGGSYEQYF. In nucleotides, the CDR3 is TGTGCCAGCAGTTTTGCGGGAGGATCCTACGAGCAGTACTTC.

The genes are TRBV28 and TRBJ1-1; 9 bases map to TRBD1. The V gene's germline CDR1 is MDHEN and CDR2 SYDVKM. This CDR3 comprises 16 residues. Losses at the gene ends were 5 bases for V and 4 bases for J; bases not matched to a gene: 11. Here the CDR3 reads CASSTPGQGWATEAFF. Here the CDR3 DNA reads TGTGCCAGCAGTACCCCCGGACAGGGGTGGGCCACTGAAGCTTTCTTT.

This rearrangement joins TRBV6-6 to TRBJ2-5; D may be TRBD1 (7 bases). The germline V gene encodes CDR1 MNHNY and CDR2 SVGAGI (reference sequence). V shed 4 bases and J shed 4 bases, with 19 bases lying between them. The CDR3 sequence is 16 residues long. The CDR3 bases are TGTGCCAGCAGTTGGAGGAGCAGGCAGGGGGGAGAGACCCAGTACTTC. Its protein product is CASSWRSRQGGETQYF.

On this clone: The sample holds other DNA sequences that translate to the same CDR3. This chain links TRBV6-1 with TRBJ1-4, with TRBD1 matching 8 bases. The junction had 8 bases not matched to a gene; V was cut back by 7 bases and J by 7 bases. CDR3 length equals 14 residues. Germline values: CDR1 MNHNS, CDR2 SASEGT. Here the CDR3 DNA reads TGTGCCAGCACCTCAGGGGGCCTGGGTGAAAAACTGTTTTTT. Translating it yields CASTSGGLGEKLFF.

The rearrangement uses TRBV2 and TRBJ2-3, with TRBD2 identical over 9 bases. Trimming cost V 7 bases and J 2 bases; bases outside gene matches: 4. In germline, CDR1 is SNHLY, CDR2 FYNNEI. CDR3 length: 14 residues. This CDR3 is CASTGGRATDTQYF. CDR3 nucleotide sequence: TGTGCCAGCACGGGCGGGAGGGCCACAGATACGCAGTATTTT.

This chain links TRBV28 with TRBJ1-2, with TRBD1 matching over 7 bases. The junction had 5 bases not matched to a gene; V was cut back by 7 bases and J by 3 bases. From germline, CDR1 is MDHEN and CDR2 SYDVKM. This CDR3 spans 13 amino acids. CDR3 bases: TGTGCCAGCACCAGGGACAGCTACTATGGCTACACCTTC. This translates into CASTRDSYYGYTF.

The V gene is TRBV6-5, the J gene TRBJ2-4; D is uncertain. Germline CDR1 MNHEY, CDR2 SVGAGI. The V gene lost 4 bases and the J gene lost 0 bases, with 10 bases spanning the gap. This CDR3 contains 15 residues. CDR3 sequence: CASSSTAIAKNIQYF. Written as DNA, the CDR3 is TGTGCCAGCAGTTCCACGGCTATAGCCAAAAACATTCAGTACTTC.

The genes are TRBV30 and TRBJ1-1, with D possibly matching TRBD1 (5 bases). The V and J ends lost 0 bases and 5 bases respectively, with 10 bases between them. The CDR3 consists of 13 residues. Germline CDR1 is GTSNPN and CDR2 is SVGIG (reference sequence). The CDR3 loop is CAWSVQAGTEAFF. CDR3 nucleotide sequence: TGTGCCTGGAGTGTACAGGCTGGGACTGAAGCTTTCTTT.

The chain is built from TRBV28 and TRBJ1-5; D not certain. CDR3 size: 16 residues. The V and J ends lost 2 bases and 2 bases respectively, with 13 bases between them. Germline V gene sequence: CDR1 MDHEN, CDR2 SYDVKM. The DNA for the CDR3 is TGTGCCAGCAGTTTAAGTGGACGTGGGGGCAATCAGCCCCAGCATTTT. This sequence encodes CASSLSGRGGNQPQHF.

V and J are TRBV28 and TRBJ1-1, with 7 bases identical to TRBD1. This CDR3 is 15 amino acids long. The trim removed 5 bases at V and 0 bases at J, leaving 6 bases unmatched. Germline V CDR1 and CDR2: MDHEN, SYDVKM. CDR3 sequence: CASSKGQVMNTEAFF. In nucleotides, the CDR3 is TGTGCCAGCAGTAAAGGACAGGTGATGAACACTGAAGCTTTCTTT.

The CDR3 coding sequence is TGTGCCAGCAGTAAAGGACCTTGGTCCGGGTCCTACGAGCAGTACTTC. It encodes CASSKGPWSGSYEQYF. This chain links TRBV27 with TRBJ2-7; D not certain. The CDR3 covers 16 residues. Germline V gene lookup returns CDR1 MNHEY and CDR2 SMNVEV (reference sequence). V was shortened by 5 bases and J by 1 base, with 18 bases between the two germline ends.

This clone is a singleton in its sample. V is TRBV28 and J is TRBJ1-4; no clear D gene. Trimming removed 2 bases from V and 8 bases from J, with 18 bases in between. From germline, CDR1 is MDHEN and CDR2 SYDVKM. CDR3 size: 16 residues. Here the CDR3 DNA reads TGTGCCAGCAGTTTAGGCGGTGGGCGGGTCGAAGAAAAACTGTTTTTT. Translated, it gives CASSLGGGRVEEKLFF.

The V and J genes are TRBV28 and TRBJ1-2; D remains ambiguous. Germline loops: CDR1 MDHEN, CDR2 SYDVKM. CDR3 length: 15 residues. Trimming took off 6 bases at V and 8 bases at J, with 22 bases between the two ends. The CDR3 region has the DNA TGTGCCAGCAGCCAGTACCTTACCTCGAGGTCGGGCTACACCTTC. Translating it yields CASSQYLTSRSGYTF.